Below are 7 T cell receptor beta chains sequenced from a single sample in a study of cytomegalovirus exposure and HLA in healthy donors. 13 Jbeta primers and 60 Vbeta primers were used for the PCR. The protocol was immunoSEQ multiplex PCR, while the TCRdb copy is restricted to in-frame clones and leaves out a portion. This table holds over 150,000 clones, 68% found once. Sequencing was done on a sample of PBMCs. These receptors all stem from a woman aged 35 to 49 in good health and CMV-seropositive.

This sequence joins TRBV2 and TRBJ1-3, with D unresolved. The V and J ends lost 8 bases and 0 bases respectively, with 5 bases between them. Germline assignment: CDR1 SNHLY and CDR2 FYNNEI. This CDR3 has 12 residues. CDR3 DNA: TGTGCCAGCGGCGGCTCTGGAAACACCATATATTTT. This translates into CASGGSGNTIYF.

The rearrangement links TRBV9 to TRBJ2-5; 7 bases agree with TRBD2. Germline values: CDR1 SGDLS, CDR2 YYNGEE. CDR3 length: 15 residues. The V and J ends lost 2 bases and 2 bases, in that order; junction bases with no gene match: 6. The CDR3 here is CASSVGGAGQETQYF. The CDR3 region has the DNA TGTGCCAGCAGCGTGGGAGGGGCAGGGCAAGAGACCCAGTACTTC.

The chain has TRBV5-1 and TRBJ1-2, with a possible D match to TRBD1 (5 bases). Germline CDR1 and CDR2: SGHRS and YFSETQ. Trimming removed 4 bases from V and 2 bases from J, with 9 bases in between. The CDR3 length is 13 residues. The CDR3, as DNA: TGCGCCAGCAGCGAAGGACAAAACTATGGCTACACCTTC. This gives the protein CASSEGQNYGYTF.

With regard to this clone: Other DNA sequences in the same sample also yield this CDR3. The V call is TRBV18, the J call TRBJ1-1; D is ambiguous. CDR3 length: 15 amino acids. V was pared by 4 bases and J by 2 bases, with 14 bases between. Germline CDR1 is KGHSH and CDR2 is LQKENI. In DNA, the CDR3 is TGTGCCAGCTCACTGAGGCCAGACCCCAACACTGAAGCTTTCTTT. This gives the protein CASSLRPDPNTEAFF.

CDR3 nucleotide sequence: TGTGCCAGCAGCCAAGCTGGCAGAATTGGTGGCTACACCTTC. It specifies CASSQAGRIGGYTF. V is TRBV4-2 and J is TRBJ1-2, with D hard to call. Trimming pared 1 base from V and 7 bases from J, leaving 13 bases between. This CDR3 contains 14 residues. CDR1 is LGHNA, CDR2 YNFKEQ, per germline.

The gene calls are TRBV6-5 and TRBJ2-7, with 10 bases identical to TRBD1. Per the germline V gene, CDR1 is MNHEY and CDR2 is SVGAGI. CDR3 length: 15 amino acids. Losses at the gene ends were 2 bases for V and 3 bases for J; bases not matched to a gene: 4. The chain's CDR3 is CASSYAWTGGYEQYF. CDR3 nucleotide sequence: TGTGCCAGCAGTTACGCCTGGACAGGGGGCTACGAGCAGTACTTC.

The chain employs TRBV25-1 and TRBJ2-7; 8 bases map to TRBD1. Losses at the gene ends were 1 base for V and 0 bases for J; bases not matched to a gene: 5. The CDR3 totals 16 residues. CDR1 MGHDK and CDR2 SYGVNS come from the germline V gene. CDR3 residues: CASSELGTGPSYEQYF. The CDR3 nucleotides are TGTGCCAGCAGTGAATTGGGGACAGGACCCTCCTACGAGCAGTACTTC.